Sequencing of this T cell receptor (beta chain) was carried out in a study of blood T cell repertoires in COVID-19. Study-wide context: Specimens from acute and convalescent COVID-19 originated in the United States, Italy and Spain.

V was shortened by 5 bases and J by 0 bases, with 5 bases between the two germline ends. Germline CDR1 and CDR2: SGHRS and YFSETQ. CDR3 length: 13 amino acids. Profiling relied on immunoSEQ multiplex PCR, and the TCRdb table lists in-frame clones only, not all of them. The sample yields 310,000 or so clones, around 90% seen once. The V call is TRBV5-1, the J call TRBJ1-4, with no clear D. This TCR came from a woman aged 50 to 65 who had recovered from COVID-19. Sequenced material: peripheral blood. This CDR3 reads CASRATTNEKLFF. Written as DNA, the CDR3 is TGCGCCAGCAGGGCCACAACTAATGAAAAACTGTTTTTT.